This T cell receptor beta chain was identified in a study of blood T cell repertoires in COVID-19. Study-wide context: Acute-phase and convalescent COVID-19 samples originated in the United States, Italy and Spain. In each case, the material was cDNA or gDNA derived from T cells, B-cell-depleted T cells, or PBMCs.

Germline assignment: CDR1 SNHLY and CDR2 FYNNEI. V lost 9 bases to trimming and J lost 5 bases; unmatched junction nucleotides: 7. This CDR3 spans 13 amino acids. Methods used by the authors: Amplification from reference gene primers served as the basis for estimated nucleated cell counts. Clones were read by immunoSEQ multiplex PCR, and TCRdb kept only the in-frame ones, dropping some. V and J calls and clone size are as listed in that table; D and trimming were resolved from the DNA. The sample shows 220,000 or so clones, around 81% of them seen only once. This sequence originates from a woman in her 30s who had recovered from COVID-19. The specimen was peripheral blood. V gene TRBV2 combines with J gene TRBJ2-5, with 9 positions matching TRBD1. CDR3 sequence: CASDRDRVETQYF. Written as DNA, the CDR3 is TGTGCCAGTGACCGGGACAGGGTGGAGACCCAGTACTTC.